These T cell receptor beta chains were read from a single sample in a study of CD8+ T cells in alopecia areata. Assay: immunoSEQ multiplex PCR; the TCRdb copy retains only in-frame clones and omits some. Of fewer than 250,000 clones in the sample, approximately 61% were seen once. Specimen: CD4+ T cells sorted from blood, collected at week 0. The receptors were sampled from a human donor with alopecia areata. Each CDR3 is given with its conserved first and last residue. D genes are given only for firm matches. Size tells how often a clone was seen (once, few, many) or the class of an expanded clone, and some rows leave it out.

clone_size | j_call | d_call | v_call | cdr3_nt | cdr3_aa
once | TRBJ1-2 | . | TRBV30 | TGTGCCTGGATATCGGGGCCCTATGGCTACACCTTC | CAWISGPYGYTF
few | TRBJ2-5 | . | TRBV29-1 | TGCAGCGTTAAGGGGAGATTACGCGAAGAGACCCAGTACTTC | CSVKGRLREETQYF
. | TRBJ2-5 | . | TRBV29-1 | TGCAGCGTTATGTGGCGGCTGCAAGAGACCCAGTACTTC | CSVMWRLQETQYF
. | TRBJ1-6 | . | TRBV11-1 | TGTGCCAGCAGCCGAACCTCAGACCAAAGTGACTCACCCCTCCACTTT | CASSRTSDQSDSPLHF
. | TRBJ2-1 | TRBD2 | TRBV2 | TGTGCCAGCCAAGGACTAGCGGGGTACAATGAGCAGTTCTTC | CASQGLAGYNEQFF
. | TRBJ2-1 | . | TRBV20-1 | TGCAGTGCGAGAGAGAGAGATGAGCAGTTCTTC | CSARERDEQFF
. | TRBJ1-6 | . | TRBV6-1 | TGTGCCAGCGGCGGAAGACAGGCTAATTCACCCCTCCACTTT | CASGGRQANSPLHF
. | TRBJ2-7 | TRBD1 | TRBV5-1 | TGCGCCAGCAGCTTGCTTACAGGGGGCCACGAGCAGTACTTC | CASSLLTGGHEQYF
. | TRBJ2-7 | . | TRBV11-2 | TGTGCCAGCACCTGGCGGGACAGTTTATCCTACGAGCAGTACTTC | CASTWRDSLSYEQYF
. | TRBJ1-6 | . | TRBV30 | TGTGCCTGGAGTGCGAACAGGGCCTCACCCCTCCACTTT | CAWSANRASPLHF
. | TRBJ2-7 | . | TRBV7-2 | TGTGCCAGCAGCTTACCGGGACGTCGTTCCTACGAGCAGTACTTC | CASSLPGRRSYEQYF
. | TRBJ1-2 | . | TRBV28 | TGTGCCAGCAGTTTATCCGGCGTTCTCGGCTACACCTTC | CASSLSGVLGYTF
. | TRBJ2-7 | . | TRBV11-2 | TGTGCCAGCAGCTCGGACCGGGTCCTGTCGTACTTC | CASSSDRVLSYF
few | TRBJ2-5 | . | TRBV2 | TGTGCCAGCAGTGACCGACCGACAGCCTACCAAGAGACCCAGTACTTC | CASSDRPTAYQETQYF
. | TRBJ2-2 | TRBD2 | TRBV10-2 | TGCGCCAGCAGTGATGGACTAGCGGCGAACACCGGGGAGCTGTTTTTT | CASSDGLAANTGELFF
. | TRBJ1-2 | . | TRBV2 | TGTGCCAGCAGTGACAGTAACTATGGCTACACCTTC | CASSDSNYGYTF
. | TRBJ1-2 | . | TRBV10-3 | TGTGCCATCAGTGAACGGGTTGCTGGCTACACCTTC | CAISERVAGYTF
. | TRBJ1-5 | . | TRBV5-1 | TGCGCCAGCAGCTCGACAGGTCAGCCCCAGCATTTT | CASSSTGQPQHF
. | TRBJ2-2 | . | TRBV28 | TGTGCCAGCAGTCCCACGAACACCGGGGAGCTGTTTTTT | CASSPTNTGELFF
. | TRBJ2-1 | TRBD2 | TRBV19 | TGTGCCAGTAGCAAAAGCGGGGGGCCCTACAATGAGCAGTTCTTC | CASSKSGGPYNEQFF
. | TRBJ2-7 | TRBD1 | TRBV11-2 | TGTGCCAGCAGCCAGCCGTGGGACAGGGTCTCCTACGAGCAGTACTTC | CASSQPWDRVSYEQYF
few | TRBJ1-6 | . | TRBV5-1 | TGCGCCAGCAGCTTCGATTCCAGGGATTCACCCCTCCACTTT | CASSFDSRDSPLHF
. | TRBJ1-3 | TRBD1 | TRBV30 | TGTGCCTGGCAGGGGGGTTCCTCTGGAAACACCATATATTTT | CAWQGGSSGNTIYF
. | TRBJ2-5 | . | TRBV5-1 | TGCGCCAGCAGCTTACCGTACCAAGAGACCCAGTACTTC | CASSLPYQETQYF
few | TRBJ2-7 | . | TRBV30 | TGTGCCTGGAGCCCCCTCAGCGGATCCTACGAAGAGCAGTACTTC | CAWSPLSGSYEEQYF
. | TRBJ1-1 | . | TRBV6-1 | TGTGCCAGCATTGACGGAAGTAGCGCCTGGGGCACTGAAGCTTTCTTT | CASIDGSSAWGTEAFF
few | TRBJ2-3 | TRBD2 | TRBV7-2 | TGTGCCAGCGGAAAACTAAGCGGGAGTGAGACAGATACGCAGTATTTT | CASGKLSGSETDTQYF
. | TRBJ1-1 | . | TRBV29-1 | TGCAGCGTACAAGTTCGGGACACCAACACTGAAGCTTTCTTT | CSVQVRDTNTEAFF
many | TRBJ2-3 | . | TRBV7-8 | TGTGCCAGCAGCTTAGCTTGGGGCGGGGACCGAGATACGCAGTATTTT | CASSLAWGGDRDTQYF
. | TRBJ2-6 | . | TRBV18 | TGTGCCAGCTCTCCCGCGACAAGAGACGTCCTGACTTTC | CASSPATRDVLTF
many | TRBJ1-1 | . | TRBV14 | TGTGCCAGCAGCCAATCGGGGATGAACACTGAAGCTTTCTTT | CASSQSGMNTEAFF
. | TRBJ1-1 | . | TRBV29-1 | TGCAGCGTCCGGGCCAGAACTGAAGCTTTCTTT | CSVRARTEAFF
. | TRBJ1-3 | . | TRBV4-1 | TGCGCCAGCAGCCAAGTCGCTATCTCTGGAAACACCATATATTTT | CASSQVAISGNTIYF
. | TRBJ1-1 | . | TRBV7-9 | TGTGCCAGCAGCTTTGGGGTGGGGGACACTGAAGCTTTCTTT | CASSFGVGDTEAFF
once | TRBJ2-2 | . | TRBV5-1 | TGCGCCAGCAGCTTGACGGCGGAGCCTACCGGGGAGCTGTTTTTT | CASSLTAEPTGELFF